This T cell receptor beta chain was profiled in a study of a mutant IDH1 vaccine in newly diagnosed glioma. The method was immunoSEQ multiplex PCR; TCRdb's version includes in-frame clones alone and lacks a portion of them. The sample gives 35,000 to 45,000 clones, roughly 80% of which show up once; 12% is in the top ten. Concerning this clone: Its matching antigen is unknown.

The time point: week 5, during vaccination. The content of each vaccine dose was 300 ug of mutant IDH1 20-mer peptide, and topical imiquimod accompanied it. General study results and limits: Pseudoprogression seemed unrelated to changes in top peripheral T cell clonotypes.

The ends were cut back, 5 bases at V and 1 base at J, with 8 bases in the middle. This CDR3 has 13 residues. Per the germline V gene, CDR1 is SGHTA and CDR2 is FQGTGA. This receptor was taken from a man aged 50-59 years with glioma. Sequencing was performed on PBMCs, taken from a glioma patient whose treatment included an IDH1 peptide vaccine. This chain connects TRBV7-3 to TRBJ1-1; D ambiguous. This CDR3 reads CASSPNTNTEAFF. The CDR3 nucleotides are TGTGCCAGCAGCCCTAACACGAACACTGAAGCTTTCTTT.